This TCR beta chain was observed in a study of control samples from healthy donors and cancer patients. This clone was detected only once. Between the trimmed V and J ends, which lost 0 bases and 8 bases, there was a span of 11 bases. The CDR3 runs 15 residues. The germline gives CDR1 SEHNR, CDR2 FQNEAQ (reference sequence). Clones were sequenced by immunoSEQ multiplex PCR, and TCRdb holds only the in-frame ones, with some missing. Found here are around 92,000 clones, roughly four fifths of them singletons; the top ten hold approximately 2%. Material for sequencing was blood. The TCR comes from a man in his sixties in good health. The chain has TRBV7-9 and TRBJ1-6; D might be TRBD1 (5 bases). This chain's CDR3 is CASSLAGGKDSPLHF. CDR3 nucleotide sequence: TGTGCCAGCAGCTTAGCGGGGGGTAAGGATTCACCCCTCCACTTT.